A single sample gave rise to the 24 T cell receptor beta chains below, sequenced in a study of identical twins. Each CDR3 protein gets one entry after TCRdb re-called the 5' RACE reads with MiXCR. The sample shows fewer than 350,000 distinct CDR3 sequences, more than 6.5% of them seen only once. The sample was also reused in another study, on yellow fever vaccine responses in identical twins.

The sequencing input was memory (CD45RO+) T cells sorted from blood. The receptors derive from a woman aged 18-29 years in good health.

The rearrangement uses TRBV20-1 and TRBJ1-3; possible D gene TRBD1, 5 bases. The CDR3 has 12 residues. V lost 1 base and J lost 4, with 5 bases in between. Germline CDR1 DFQATT, CDR2 SNEGSKA (reference sequence). CDR3 sequence: CSARAGGNTIYF. CDR3 nucleotide sequence: TGCAGTGCTAGAGCAGGGGGAAACACCATATATTTT.

This clonotype has a count of ten or more. The chain carries TRBV3-1 and TRBJ2-5; weak D call: TRBD1 (6 bases). Germline V gene lookup returns CDR1 LGHDT and CDR2 YNNKEL (reference sequence). The length of the CDR3 is 15 residues. Between the trimmed V and J ends, which lost 4 bases and 1 base, there was a span of 13 bases. The CDR3 bases are TGTGCCAGCAGCCGCCAACGGGACATCCAAGAGACCCAGTACTTC. It translates to CASSRQRDIQETQYF.

This clonotype was observed a few times. The chain recombines TRBV19 with TRBJ1-2, with TRBD1 identical over 10 bases. The CDR3 extends over 15 amino acids. Germline lookup yields CDR1 LNHDA and CDR2 SQIVND (reference sequence). Losses at the gene ends were 4 bases for V and 3 bases for J; bases not matched to a gene: 5. The CDR3 protein is CASSNDRGPDYGYTF. CDR3 DNA: TGTGCCAGTAGTAACGACAGGGGGCCAGACTATGGCTACACCTTC.

This clonotype has ten or more counts. The gene calls are TRBV5-1 and TRBJ2-7, with D possibly being TRBD1 (6 bases). Germline V gene sequence: CDR1 SGHRS, CDR2 YFSETQ. There are 14 residues in the CDR3. Deletions cut 2 bases from V and 3 bases from J, with 12 bases between. The CDR3 coding sequence is TGCGCCAGCAGCTTAAGTTCAGGGGTCTACGAGCAGTACTTC. Its protein is CASSLSSGVYEQYF.

This clonotype was counted a few times. CDR3 DNA: TGTGCCACCAGTGATTCGCGGGCTCCTTCGGAAGCTTTCTTT. The encoded protein is CATSDSRAPSEAFF. The gene calls are TRBV24-1 and TRBJ1-1; no reliable D call. Trimming removed 2 bases from V and 8 bases from J, with 14 bases in between. Germline loops: CDR1 KGHDR, CDR2 SFDVKD. This CDR3 has 14 residues.

This chain connects TRBV7-6 to TRBJ2-1; 14 bases map to TRBD2. Germline assignment: CDR1 SGHVS and CDR2 FNYEAQ. This CDR3 has 20 residues. J gave up 6 bases and V 3 bases, and 16 bases lay outside the gene matches. The CDR3, as DNA: TGTGCCAGCAGCTTCGACGACAGATTTCGGACTAGCGGGGGGATCAATGAGCAGTTCTTC. Its translation: CASSFDDRFRTSGGINEQFF.

This clonotype was seen only a few times. The chain links TRBV9 to TRBJ2-7; 9 nucleotides agree with TRBD1. The CDR3 is made up of 14 amino acids. Germline V gene sequence: CDR1 SGDLS, CDR2 YYNGEE. V shed 2 bases, J shed 4 bases, and the junction held 4 bases outside the gene matches. The CDR3 region is CASSVGTGLYEQYF. The CDR3 region has the DNA TGTGCCAGCAGCGTCGGGACAGGGTTATACGAGCAGTACTTC.

This clonotype was seen repeatedly, ten times or more. This rearrangement joins TRBV12-3 or TRBV12-4 to TRBJ2-1; D is possibly TRBD2 (5 bases). This CDR3 spans 10 amino acids. V was clipped by 6 bases and J by 12 bases, with 9 bases between them. CDR3 sequence reads: CASSGLRQFF. In DNA form, the CDR3 reads TGTGCCAGCAGCGGACTCCGGCAGTTCTTC.

This clonotype was seen repeatedly, ten times or more. The CDR3 is CASGLVPFGGQGYGYTF. The CDR3 DNA follows: TGTGCTAGTGGTTTGGTACCATTCGGGGGACAGGGATATGGCTACACCTTC. The chain links TRBV12-5 to TRBJ1-2; 9 nucleotides match TRBD1. The CDR3 sequence is 17 residues long. Losses at the gene ends were 0 bases for V and 5 bases for J; bases not matched to a gene: 10. CDR1 and CDR2 (germline): LGHNT, FRNRAP.

This chain connects TRBV28 to TRBJ1-1; D is possibly TRBD1 (5 bases). Between the trimmed V and J ends, which lost 10 bases and 4 bases, there was a span of 19 bases. The CDR3 spans 14 residues. CDR1 and CDR2 from the germline V gene are MDHEN and SYDVKM. This chain's CDR3 is CATKPTRGITEAFF. As DNA, the CDR3 is TGTGCCACCAAACCAACAAGGGGCATCACTGAAGCTTTCTTT. The entire variable domain, with the rest obtained from reference TRBV28 and TRBJ1-1, is as follows: DVKVTQSSRYLVKRTGEKVFLECVQDMDHENMFWYRQDPGLGLRLIYFSYDVKMKEKGDIPEGYSVSREKKERFSLILESASTNQTSMYLCATKPTRGITEAFFGQGTRLTVV.

As for this clonotype: A junction boundary mismatches the germline segment, possibly from a read error. The rearrangement links TRBV5-1 to TRBJ1-6; TRBD1 matches at 7 bases. The germline CDR1 and CDR2 sequences are SGHRS and YFSETQ. The CDR3 runs 16 residues. CDR3 amino acids: CASSLLPGQTNSPLHF. The CDR3 DNA reads TGCGCCAGCAGCCTGCTCCCGGGACAGACTAATTCGCCCCTCCACTTT. The full variable domain, completed using reference TRBV5-1 and TRBJ1-6, is KAGVTQTPRYLIKTRGQQVTLSCSPISGHRSVSWYQQTPGQGLQFLFEYFSETQRNKGNFPGRFSGRQFSNSRSEMNVSTLELGDSALYLCASSLLPGQTNSPLHFGNGTRLTVT.

Here the CDR3 DNA reads TGTGCCAGCAGCTCTCACCTTGGCGTAGGCGGGGGGCAATACAATGAGCAGTTCTTC. Protein product: CASSSHLGVGGGQYNEQFF. This chain uses TRBV11-2 with TRBJ2-1, with 8 bases that match TRBD2. In germline, CDR1 is SGHAT, CDR2 FQNNGV. This CDR3 region has 19 residues. The V gene end was trimmed by 4 bases and the J gene end by 4 bases; junction bases not matched to a gene: 18.

This clonotype turned up a few times. This chain uses TRBV7-8 with TRBJ1-1; weak D call: TRBD1 (5 bases). V gave up 5 bases and J gave up 4 bases, with 14 bases separating them. Germline CDR1 reads SGHVS; CDR2 reads FQNEAQ. CDR3 length: 14 residues. The CDR3 DNA is TGTGCCAGCAGCCTTTGGGCGGGGGGCACTGAAGCTTTCTTT. Protein sequence: CASSLWAGGTEAFF.

This clonotype came up a few times. J is TRBJ2-1 and V is TRBV5-1; D gene unclear. The V gene's germline CDR1 is SGHRS and CDR2 YFSETQ. CDR3 size: 13 residues. Deletions cut 3 bases from V and 5 bases from J, with 9 bases between. The CDR3 DNA is TGCGCCAGCAGCTCCCTACCAGACAATGAGCAGTTCTTC. Residues: CASSSLPDNEQFF.

This clonotype has at least ten counts. This chain uses TRBV5-1 with TRBJ2-3; D could derive from TRBD1 or TRBD2 (5 bases each). CDR3 length equals 16 residues. Germline CDR1 and CDR2: SGHRS and YFSETQ. The V and J ends lost 4 bases and 1 base respectively, with 16 bases between them. The CDR3 protein is CASSQNLVGGTDTQYF. The CDR3 DNA reads TGCGCCAGCAGCCAAAACCTAGTGGGGGGCACAGATACGCAGTATTTT.

The sample holds a few counts of this clonotype. The chain links TRBV6-1 to TRBJ2-1; no firm D call. CDR3 size: 15 residues. The V end lost 7 bases, the J end lost 2 bases, and 15 bases lay between the germline ends. The germline V gene has CDR1 MNHNS and CDR2 SASEGT. CDR3: CASTSFDPPYNEQFF. Written as DNA, the CDR3 is TGTGCCAGCACCAGCTTCGACCCACCCTACAATGAGCAGTTCTTC.

The rearrangement links TRBV20-1 to TRBJ1-2; TRBD1 aligns across 7 bases. V shed 1 base and J 3 bases; nucleotides not matched to a gene: 20. This CDR3 has 19 residues. CDR1 is DFQATT and CDR2 is SNEGSKA in the germline V gene (reference sequence). The CDR3 region has the DNA TGCAGTGCTAGAGCCCTAGCCCGACAGGGTGGGGGAACGGACTATGGCTACACCTTC. It yields the protein CSARALARQGGGTDYGYTF.

This clonotype has more than one count but fewer than ten. The chain combines TRBV2 with TRBJ2-2, with TRBD2 matching over 8 bases. CDR1 and CDR2 from the germline V gene are SNHLY and FYNNEI. The CDR3 totals 14 residues. The J segment lost 0 bases and the V segment lost 9 bases, leaving 3 bases of the junction unmatched. In DNA form, the CDR3 reads TGTGCCAGGAGACTAGCGACGAACACCGGGGAGCTGTTTTTT. Amino acids: CARRLATNTGELFF.

In this sample, this clonotype turned up a few times. The chain combines TRBV7-2 with TRBJ2-1; D ambiguous. Between the trimmed V and J ends, which lost 1 base and 0 bases, there was a span of 10 bases. The germline V gene has CDR1 SGHTA and CDR2 FQGNSA. The CDR3 has 16 residues. The CDR3 reads CASSLEASHSYNEQFF. Written as DNA, the CDR3 is TGTGCCAGCAGCTTAGAGGCGTCCCACTCCTACAATGAGCAGTTCTTC.

The table lists this clonotype with a few counts. The chain recombines TRBV20-1 with TRBJ2-3; 12 nucleotides line up with TRBD2. The V and J ends lost 1 base and 4 bases, in that order; junction bases with no gene match: 3. This CDR3 has 15 amino acids. Germline lookup yields CDR1 DFQATT and CDR2 SNEGSKA (reference sequence). CDR3 amino acids: CSARGTSGRSDTQYF. In nucleotides, the CDR3 is TGCAGTGCTAGAGGTACTAGCGGGAGGTCAGATACGCAGTATTTT.

This clonotype has a count of ten or more. The chain joins TRBV20-1 to TRBJ2-1, with TRBD2 identical over 7 bases. The V segment lost 3 bases and the J segment 2 bases; nucleotides outside the gene matches: 4. The germline V gene encodes CDR1 DFQATT and CDR2 SNEGSKA (reference sequence). The CDR3 is 14 amino acids. In nucleotides, the CDR3 is TGCAGTGCTAGGAGGCTAGCGGCCTACAATGAGCAGTTCTTC. Translation: CSARRLAAYNEQFF.

The table lists this clonotype with a few counts. The V and J genes are TRBV7-9 and TRBJ2-2; the D gene could be TRBD1 or TRBD2 (5 bases each). V lost 5 bases, J lost 5 bases, and 21 bases lay in between. Germline-derived CDR1 and CDR2 are SEHNR and FQNEAQ (reference sequence). The CDR3 spans 17 residues. CDR3 nucleotides: TGTGCCAGCAGCCGATGGGGAGAGGGGCATGTTACCGGGGAGCTGTTTTTT. It codes for CASSRWGEGHVTGELFF. Full variable domain (rest looked up from reference TRBV7-9 and TRBJ2-2): DTGVSQNPRHKITKRGQNVTFRCDPISEHNRLYWYRQTLGQGPEFLTYFQNEAQLEKSRLLSDRFSAERPKGSFSTLEIQRTEQGDSAMYLCASSRWGEGHVTGELFFGEGSRLTVL.

This clonotype appeared a few times. The rearrangement joins TRBV14 to TRBJ2-5; a possible D gene is TRBD2 (6 bases). The CDR3 has 14 amino acids. CDR1 and CDR2 (germline): SGHDN, FVKESK. Trimming took off 5 bases at V and 10 bases at J, with 20 bases between the two ends. Here the CDR3 reads CASSGGLNNGVQYF. CDR3 DNA: TGTGCCAGCAGCGGGGGACTCAACAACGGGGTCCAGTACTTC.

This clonotype turned up a few times. V usage is TRBV27 and J usage is TRBJ1-2; D unresolved. The V and J ends lost 2 bases and 5 bases respectively, with 9 bases between them. Per germline, CDR1 MNHEY and CDR2 SMNVEV (reference sequence). The CDR3 sequence is 13 residues long. CDR3 sequence (DNA): TGTGCCAGCAGTTTAAAAGGGTTTTATGGCTACACCTTC. Its translation is CASSLKGFYGYTF.